Below are 17 T cell receptor beta chains sequenced from a single sample in a study of cytomegalovirus exposure and HLA in healthy donors. Researchers ran the PCR with 60 Vbeta and 13 Jbeta primers. Produced via immunoSEQ multiplex PCR; TCRdb's table is partial and in-frame only. The profile shows about 110,000 clones, 67% of them singletons. Material: PBMCs. These receptor sequences come from a man between 18 and 29 years old in good health and CMV-seropositive.

The V gene is TRBV12-1, the J gene TRBJ2-1; TRBD2, as called in the table, went unchecked against the DNA. TRBV12-1 is a known pseudogene. The CDR3 is 15 residues long. CDR3 loop: CASSPDSGGYNEQFF. In DNA form, the CDR3 reads TGTGCCAGCAGCCCTGATAGCGGGGGGTACAATGAGCAGTTCTTC.

The rearrangement links TRBV30 to TRBJ2-3, with a tentative D call TRBD2 (5 bases). This CDR3 has 15 amino acids. Germline CDR1 and CDR2: GTSNPN and SVGIG (reference sequence). Trimming took off 2 bases at V and 1 base at J, with 13 bases between the two ends. The CDR3 reads CAWSTLADRTDTQYF. The CDR3 nucleotides read TGTGCCTGGAGTACTCTAGCTGACCGCACAGATACGCAGTATTTT.

V is TRBV12-2 and J is TRBJ2-4; TRBD1, the D gene given by the table, was not confirmed from the DNA. TRBV12-2 is recorded as a pseudogene. CDR3 length: 13 amino acids. DNA for the CDR3: TGTGCAAGTCGTCCCTATTTAACAGGGAATCAGTACTTC. It encodes CASRPYLTGNQYF.

V usage is TRBV9 and J usage is TRBJ1-1, with D possibly matching TRBD1 (5 bases). The ends were cut back, 4 bases at V and 4 bases at J, with 14 bases in the middle. The CDR3 contains 14 residues. Per the germline V gene, CDR1 is SGDLS and CDR2 is YYNGEE. The chain's CDR3 is CASSYPGGFTEAFF. In DNA form, the CDR3 reads TGTGCCAGCAGCTATCCGGGGGGGTTCACTGAAGCTTTCTTT. The complete variable domain, with remaining parts taken from reference TRBV9 and TRBJ1-1, reads DSGVTQTPKHLITATGQRVTLRCSPRSGDLSVYWYQQSLDQGLQFLIQYYNGEERAKGNILERFSAQQFPDLHSELNLSSLELGDSALYFCASSYPGGFTEAFFGQGTRLTVV.

On this clone: The junction shows a germline mismatch at one end, possibly a read error. This chain links TRBV18 with TRBJ2-7; maybe TRBD1 (6 bases). The CDR3 sequence is 15 residues long. Germline V CDR1 and CDR2: KGHSH, LQKENI. The CDR3: CASSPMVGGSSEQYF. Written as DNA, the CDR3 is TGTGCCAGCTCACCGATGGTAGGGGGTTCCTCCGAGCAGTACTTC.

The chain recombines TRBV7-2 with TRBJ2-2, with 8 positions matching TRBD1. The J segment lost 0 bases and the V segment lost 6 bases, leaving 6 bases of the junction unmatched. This CDR3 comprises 16 residues. Looked up from germline, CDR1 is SGHTA and CDR2 is FQGNSA. CDR3 amino acids: CASSSGQGTNTGELFF. The CDR3 DNA sequence: TGTGCCAGCAGTTCCGGACAGGGCACGAACACCGGGGAGCTGTTTTTT. The full variable domain, its missing parts supplied by reference TRBV7-2 and TRBJ2-2, is GAGVSQSPSNKVTEKGKDVELRCDPISGHTALYWYRQSLGQGLEFLIYFQGNSAPDKSGLPSDRFSAERTGGSVSTLTIQRTQQEDSAVYLCASSSGQGTNTGELFFGEGSRLTVL.

The chain uses TRBV11-3 and TRBJ2-1; D call uncertain. Trimming removed 0 bases from V and 4 bases from J, with 4 bases in between. The CDR3 length is 13 residues. Per the germline V gene, CDR1 is SGHNT and CDR2 is YENEEA. The CDR3 bases are TGTGCCAGCAGCTTAGACACTTACAATGAGCAGTTCTTC. Translating it yields CASSLDTYNEQFF.

This clone was recorded a few times. The chain recombines TRBV6-5 with TRBJ1-1; a weak D match, TRBD1 (5 bases). Germline CDR1 is MNHEY and CDR2 is SVGAGI. Trimming took 7 bases from V and 4 from J, leaving 7 bases between them. This CDR3 has 11 amino acids. The CDR3 DNA sequence: TGTGCCAGCAAAAGGGGCACTGAAGCTTTCTTT. It encodes CASKRGTEAFF.

V and J are TRBV7-9 and TRBJ1-1; TRBD1 matches 9 bases. The CDR3 extends over 14 amino acids. Looked up from germline, CDR1 is SEHNR and CDR2 is FQNEAQ (reference sequence). With V trimmed by 3 bases and J by 6 bases, 5 bases remained unmatched. The CDR3, as DNA: TGTGCCAGCAGCTTCCAGACAGGGGGTGCTGAAGCTTTCTTT. This translates into CASSFQTGGAEAFF.

V gene TRBV11-2 combines with J gene TRBJ2-1; 9 positions agree with TRBD1. With 4 bases clipped from V and 8 bases from J, the junction kept 9 bases outside the gene matches. Per the germline V gene, CDR1 is SGHAT and CDR2 is FQNNGV. The CDR3 has 15 amino acids. CDR3 amino acids: CASSSPGQGVDEQFF. CDR3 sequence (DNA): TGTGCCAGCAGCTCCCCGGGACAGGGTGTGGATGAGCAGTTCTTC.

CDR3 sequence (DNA): TGTGCCAGCAGCCCGACAGGTAGCAATCAGCCCCAGCATTTT. It specifies CASSPTGSNQPQHF. The V call is TRBV7-9, the J call TRBJ1-5; perhaps TRBD1 as D (6 bases). Trimming stripped 5 bases from V and 0 bases from J, with 8 bases between. The CDR3 consists of 14 residues. Germline CDR1 reads SEHNR; CDR2 reads FQNEAQ (reference sequence).

The chain recombines TRBV30 with TRBJ1-4, with D possibly matching TRBD1 (6 bases). The germline V gene has CDR1 GTSNPN and CDR2 SVGIG (reference sequence). The CDR3 loop spans 13 amino acids. Trimming removed 4 bases at V and 7 bases at J, with 13 bases between. CDR3 loop: CAWNSGVGEKLFF. In DNA, the CDR3 is TGTGCCTGGAATTCAGGGGTTGGTGAAAAACTGTTTTTT.

The chain joins TRBV15 to TRBJ2-3; D gene unclear. The germline V gene encodes CDR1 LNHNV and CDR2 YYDKDF (reference sequence). CDR3 length: 15 residues. V was clipped by 5 bases and J by 2 bases, with 14 bases between them. The CDR3 DNA follows: TGTGCCACCAGCCTACTCCGGTTAGACACAGATACGCAGTATTTT. Residues: CATSLLRLDTDTQYF.

The sample holds one count of this clone. The V gene is TRBV10-3, the J gene TRBJ2-1, with 8 nucleotides matching TRBD1. Germline V CDR1 and CDR2: ENHRY, SYGVKD. V trimming: 8 bases; J trimming: 4 bases; junction bases outside the gene matches: 22. The length of the CDR3 is 19 residues. The CDR3 reads CAIYYSTWHRGIGYNEQFF. The CDR3 nucleotides are TGTGCCATCTATTACTCCACTTGGCACAGGGGGATTGGGTACAATGAGCAGTTCTTC.

V gene TRBV5-1 combines with J gene TRBJ1-4; 7 bases map to TRBD1. The CDR3 runs to 14 residues. V trimming: 4 bases; J trimming: 4 bases; junction bases outside the gene matches: 4. Germline CDR1 and CDR2: SGHRS and YFSETQ. DNA of the CDR3: TGCGCCAGCAGCCTGACAGGGATTAATGAAAAACTGTTTTTT. This gives the protein CASSLTGINEKLFF.

This sequence joins TRBV4-1 and TRBJ2-5; TRBD2 matches at 7 bases. Unmatched junction bases numbered 4, after V lost 4 bases and J lost 5 bases. Germline CDR1 MGHRA, CDR2 YSYEKL. The CDR3 runs to 13 residues. As DNA, the CDR3 is TGCGCCAGCAGCCGACTAGCCCGGGAGACCCAGTACTTC. Translated, it gives CASSRLARETQYF.

This clone was found a few times. This sample also contains other DNA sequences that code for the same CDR3. The V gene is TRBV5-1, the J gene TRBJ1-2; TRBD1 is a possible D gene (6 bases). Trimming left V 4 bases short and J 3 bases short, with 13 bases between. The CDR3 runs to 14 residues. Looked up from germline, CDR1 is SGHRS and CDR2 is YFSETQ. The CDR3 region has the DNA TGCGCCAGCAGCCCCAGGCCAGGGGACTATGGCTACACCTTC. This gives the protein CASSPRPGDYGYTF.